Below are 29 T cell receptor beta chains sequenced from a single sample in a study of T cell responses to AZD1222 COVID-19 vaccine. Profiled with immunoSEQ multiplex PCR; TCRdb holds only in-frame clones, not every one. The sample lists about 94,000 clones, around nine tenths occurring once. Sample: peripheral blood, taken 28 days after the second AZD1222 dose. The source of these receptors is an adult who received the AZD1222 COVID-19 vaccine.

This sequence joins TRBV6-6 and TRBJ1-5; 7 bases agree with TRBD1. V was pared by 2 bases and J by 2 bases, with 3 bases of the junction left unmatched. This CDR3 spans 15 amino acids. Germline CDR1 MNHNY, CDR2 SVGAGI (reference sequence). DNA for the CDR3: TGTGCCAGCAGTTACACTACAGGGGGCAATCAGCCCCAGCATTTT. Translated: CASSYTTGGNQPQHF.

The genes are TRBV10-1 and TRBJ2-5; 7 bases match TRBD1. The germline gives CDR1 WNHNN, CDR2 SYGVQD (reference sequence). The length of the CDR3 is 14 residues. V lost 2 bases and J lost 5; bases outside the gene matches: 5. CDR3 DNA: TGCGCCAGCAGTGAGGGGGACAGTAGGGAGACCCAGTACTTC. It translates to CASSEGDSRETQYF.

The chain joins TRBV19 to TRBJ1-1; D is perhaps TRBD1 (5 bases). Between the trimmed V and J ends, which lost 4 bases and 4 bases, there was a span of 13 bases. The length of the CDR3 is 14 residues. The germline V gene has CDR1 LNHDA and CDR2 SQIVND (reference sequence). The CDR3 DNA reads TGTGCCAGTAGTAGAAGAGGGGAGGGCACTGAAGCTTTCTTT. This encodes CASSRRGEGTEAFF. The entire variable domain, with the rest obtained from reference TRBV19 and TRBJ1-1, is as follows: DGGITQSPKYLFRKEGQNVTLSCEQNLNHDAMYWYRQDPGQGLRLIYYSQIVNDFQKGDIAEGYSVSREKKESFPLTVTSAQKNPTAFYLCASSRRGEGTEAFFGQGTRLTVV.

V usage is TRBV21-1 and J usage is TRBJ1-5. TRBV21-1 is shown as a pseudogene. The CDR3 is 16 amino acids. CDR3 loop: CASSRNPGTDNQPQHF. For the CDR3, the DNA is TGTGCCAGCAGCAGGAATCCCGGGACGGACAATCAGCCCCAGCATTTT.

This chain links TRBV5-4 with TRBJ2-5; 16 nucleotides line up with TRBD2. The CDR3 consists of 18 residues. The V segment lost 4 bases and the J segment 2 bases; nucleotides outside the gene matches: 8. CDR1 and CDR2 from the germline V gene are SGHNT and YYREEE (reference sequence). The CDR3 spells CASSPGLAGGPGQETQYF. The CDR3 DNA sequence: TGTGCCAGCAGCCCGGGACTAGCGGGAGGGCCAGGTCAAGAGACCCAGTACTTC.

The J gene is TRBJ2-3, the V gene TRBV4-2; 9 bases match TRBD2. The J segment lost 3 bases and the V segment lost 1 base, leaving 8 bases of the junction unmatched. CDR1 and CDR2 from the germline V gene are LGHNA and YNFKEQ. The CDR3 is 17 amino acids. This CDR3 is CASSQGVAGGLTDTQYF. CDR3 in DNA: TGTGCCAGCAGCCAAGGGGTGGCGGGAGGGTTAACAGATACGCAGTATTTT.

This clone has a single count. J is TRBJ2-3 and V is TRBV6-5, with 7 bases identical to TRBD1. V dropped 7 bases and J dropped 5; count of bases not matched to a gene: 6. Germline CDR1 reads MNHEY; CDR2 reads SVGAGI. The CDR3 totals 13 residues. CDR3 amino acids: CASMLTGRDTQYF. The CDR3, as DNA: TGTGCCAGCATGTTGACAGGGAGAGATACGCAGTATTTT.

The chain employs TRBV15 and TRBJ1-2; D might be TRBD1 (6 bases). The CDR3 has 15 residues. The germline V and J ends were trimmed by 6 bases and 6 bases, with 20 bases remaining between them. Germline lookup yields CDR1 LNHNV and CDR2 YYDKDF (reference sequence). CDR3 nucleotide sequence: TGTGCCACCAGTCCCACCCTTTCTGAGGGGGATGGCTACACCTTC. Amino acids: CATSPTLSEGDGYTF.

This clone was counted a single time. The sample carries other DNA sequences with the same CDR3. CDR3 in DNA: TGCGCCAGCAGCTCGGCGGGCGGGTACAATGAGCAGTTCTTC. This codes for CASSSAGGYNEQFF. The chain carries TRBV5-1 and TRBJ2-1, with D perhaps matching TRBD2 (5 bases). The CDR3 extends over 14 amino acids. CDR1 is SGHRS, CDR2 YFSETQ, per germline. V gave up 3 bases and J gave up 4 bases, with 11 bases separating them.

The rearrangement joins TRBV4-1 to TRBJ1-5, with D hard to call. Germline CDR1 is MGHRA and CDR2 is YSYEKL. This CDR3 comprises 16 residues. The V gene lost 0 bases and the J gene lost 2 bases, with 11 bases spanning the gap. The CDR3 DNA reads TGCGCCAGCAGCCAAGATGGTGGGCTCGGCAATCAGCCCCAGCATTTT. Its protein is CASSQDGGLGNQPQHF.

The chain combines TRBV18 with TRBJ1-2; D is possibly TRBD1 (5 bases). This CDR3 is 12 amino acids long. V lost 3 bases and J 5 bases, leaving 7 bases between the germline ends. CDR1 and CDR2 from the germline V gene are KGHSH and LQKENI. The CDR3 loop is CASSPGEYGYTF. CDR3 sequence (DNA): TGTGCCAGCTCACCGGGGGAGTATGGCTACACCTTC.

This chain links TRBV20-1 with TRBJ1-1; D remains unclear. Germline CDR1 DFQATT, CDR2 SNEGSKA (reference sequence). The germline V and J ends were trimmed by 7 bases and 2 bases, with 8 bases remaining between them. CDR3 length: 11 residues. The CDR3, as DNA: TGCAGTGTGAGGGAAAACACTGAAGCTTTCTTT. Translating it yields CSVRENTEAFF.

The chain links TRBV6-5 to TRBJ2-7; 11 bases map to TRBD1. The CDR3 sequence is 16 residues long. Germline V CDR1 and CDR2: MNHEY, SVGAGI. With 2 bases clipped from V and 5 bases from J, the junction kept 8 bases outside the gene matches. This chain's CDR3 is CASSYGILGQGDEQYF. CDR3 bases: TGTGCCAGCAGTTACGGGATCTTGGGACAGGGGGACGAGCAGTACTTC.

V is TRBV6-5 and J is TRBJ2-7; the D is unclear. The CDR3 sequence is 11 residues long. The germline gives CDR1 MNHEY, CDR2 SVGAGI. The V end was cut by 7 bases, the J end by 5 bases, with 9 bases between. The CDR3 loop reads CASTRTHEQYF. DNA for the CDR3: TGTGCCAGCACCCGGACCCACGAGCAGTACTTC.

The V call is TRBV3-1 (or the pseudogene TRBV3-2), the J call TRBJ2-5; possibly TRBD1 or TRBD2 for D (6 bases each). The CDR3 runs to 14 residues. Trimming removed 1 base from V and 5 bases from J, with 11 bases in between. Germline V CDR1 and CDR2: LGHDT, YNNKEL (reference sequence). CDR3 region: CASSQGGASETQYF. For the CDR3, the DNA is TGTGCCAGCAGCCAAGGGGGGGCGTCGGAGACCCAGTACTTC.

V and J are TRBV5-4 and TRBJ2-3, with 8 bases aligning to TRBD2. The CDR3 length is 14 residues. Looked up from germline, CDR1 is SGHNT and CDR2 is YYREEE (reference sequence). Unmatched junction bases numbered 5, after V lost 5 bases and J lost 3 bases. CDR3 in amino acids: CASSQTSVTDTQYF. Here the CDR3 DNA reads TGTGCCAGCAGTCAGACTAGCGTAACAGATACGCAGTATTTT. Filled out from reference TRBV5-4 and TRBJ2-3, the complete variable domain reads ETGVTQSPTHLIKTRGQQVTLRCSSQSGHNTVSWYQQALGQGPQFIFQYYREEENGRGNFPPRFSGLQFPNYSSELNVNALELDDSALYLCASSQTSVTDTQYFGPGTRLTVL.

This clone appeared a single time. The chain has TRBV27 and TRBJ2-7; perhaps TRBD2 as D (6 bases). Germline V gives CDR1 MNHEY, CDR2 SMNVEV (reference sequence). Trimming shortened V by 2 bases and J by 0 bases, and 11 bases separated the two germline ends. The CDR3 has 15 amino acids. CDR3 bases: TGTGCCAGCAGTTTAGGGGGGTCCTTCTCCTACGAGCAGTACTTC. The encoded protein is CASSLGGSFSYEQYF.

Regarding this clone: One junction end does not reproduce the germline sequence, and a read error may be involved. The chain is built from TRBV6-5 and TRBJ2-7; TRBD2 matches 12 bases. Per the germline V gene, CDR1 is MNHEY and CDR2 is SVGAGI. The CDR3 extends over 14 amino acids. The CDR3 reads CALTGLAGIGEQYF. The CDR3 DNA sequence: TGCGCTCTAACAGGACTAGCGGGAATCGGGGAGCAGTACTTC.

The chain links TRBV11-1 to TRBJ1-4, with D tentatively TRBD1 (5 bases). With 5 bases removed from V and 2 bases from J, the gap between germline ends came to 15 bases. This CDR3 is built from 16 residues. CDR1 and CDR2 from the germline V gene are SGHAT and FQDESV (reference sequence). CDR3 residues: CASSLTDGATNEKLFF. As DNA, the CDR3 is TGTGCCAGCAGCCTAACGGACGGGGCGACTAATGAAAAACTGTTTTTT.

This chain uses TRBV30 with TRBJ1-5; 9 nucleotides agree with TRBD1. The CDR3 spans 17 residues. Germline trimming cut 1 base from V and 0 bases from J; bases unmatched to any gene: 7. Germline lookup yields CDR1 GTSNPN and CDR2 SVGIG (reference sequence). The CDR3 region has the DNA TGTGCCTGGAGTGGAGGGACAGGGATTTATAGCAATCAGCCCCAGCATTTT. It specifies CAWSGGTGIYSNQPQHF.

J is TRBJ2-7 and V is TRBV5-1; 11 bases fit TRBD1. The CDR3 runs 17 residues. V lost 1 base to trimming and J lost 1 base; unmatched junction nucleotides: 7. From germline, CDR1 is SGHRS and CDR2 YFSETQ. The CDR3: CASSLSSGTGGSYEQYF. CDR3 bases: TGCGCCAGCAGCTTGTCCTCCGGGACAGGGGGGTCCTACGAGCAGTACTTC.

This clone was counted between two and nine times. The J gene is TRBJ1-4, the V gene TRBV4-3; TRBD1 matches at 8 bases. The junction had 7 bases not matched to a gene; V was cut back by 4 bases and J by 6 bases. Per germline, CDR1 LGHNA and CDR2 YSLEER. The length of the CDR3 is 15 residues. CDR3 residues: CASSLRTGSDEKLFF. CDR3 coding DNA: TGCGCCAGCAGCCTCCGGACAGGGAGCGATGAAAAACTGTTTTTT.

The chain is built from TRBV5-1 and TRBJ2-1; D ambiguous. The CDR3 consists of 15 residues. Trimming removed 0 bases at V and 0 bases at J, with 7 bases between. Germline CDR1 SGHRS, CDR2 YFSETQ. The CDR3 nucleotides are TGCGCCAGCAGCTTGGACCTCAGCTCCTACAATGAGCAGTTCTTC. This sequence encodes CASSLDLSSYNEQFF.

The chain uses TRBV27 and TRBJ2-4, with D perhaps TRBD2 (6 bases). In germline, CDR1 is MNHEY, CDR2 SMNVEV (reference sequence). The V gene lost 6 bases and the J gene lost 0 bases, with 15 bases spanning the gap. The CDR3 length is 16 residues. CDR3 region: CASSGPGDLAKNIQYF. In DNA, the CDR3 is TGTGCCAGCAGCGGGCCGGGGGATCTAGCCAAAAACATTCAGTACTTC.

V is TRBV3-1 (or the pseudogene TRBV3-2) and J is TRBJ2-5, with 10 bases matching TRBD2. The CDR3 length is 15 residues. Losses at the gene ends were 2 bases for V and 4 bases for J; bases not matched to a gene: 4. The germline V gene encodes CDR1 LGHDT and CDR2 YNNKEL (reference sequence). This CDR3 is CASSQSGRGVETQYF. The DNA of the CDR3 is TGTGCCAGCAGCCAAAGCGGGAGGGGGGTAGAGACCCAGTACTTC.

V gene TRBV25-1 combines with J gene TRBJ1-3; no clear D gene. The CDR3 is 12 residues long. The V end lost 1 base, the J end lost 7 bases, and 5 bases lay between the germline ends. In germline, CDR1 is MGHDK, CDR2 SYGVNS. CDR3 in amino acids: CASSEWLNTIYF. The CDR3 DNA follows: TGTGCCAGCAGTGAATGGCTGAACACCATATATTTT.

The chain employs TRBV6-1 and TRBJ1-5; D remains unclear. Between the trimmed V and J ends, which lost 3 bases and 8 bases, there was a span of 14 bases. CDR3 length: 14 residues. The germline CDR1 and CDR2 sequences are MNHNS and SASEGT. The CDR3 DNA sequence: TGTGCCAGCAGTGAGCCTTATGGTCGGAAGCCCCAGCATTTT. Protein product: CASSEPYGRKPQHF.

The chain has TRBV5-4 and TRBJ2-5; no reliable D call. CDR1 and CDR2 from the germline V gene are SGHNT and YYREEE (reference sequence). The length of the CDR3 is 14 residues. Trimming cost V 0 bases and J 6 bases, with 12 bases left between them. CDR3 DNA: TGTGCCAGCAGCTTGGAAGGAACAAGAAAGACCCAGTACTTC. Translated: CASSLEGTRKTQYF.

The chain is built from TRBV3-1 (or the pseudogene TRBV3-2) and TRBJ2-3; tentative D call: TRBD1 (6 bases). The V gene's germline CDR1 is LGHDT and CDR2 YNNKEL (reference sequence). The CDR3 runs to 16 residues. Trimming took off 1 base at V and 3 bases at J, with 14 bases between the two ends. The CDR3 loop reads CASSQVGEGETDTQYF. Written as DNA, the CDR3 is TGTGCCAGCAGCCAAGTCGGAGAGGGGGAAACAGATACGCAGTATTTT.